This entry describes one TCR beta chain. Its cognate antigen is unknown. PCR primers comprised 60 Vbeta and 13 Jbeta primers. Assay used: immunoSEQ multiplex PCR; TCRdb lists only in-frame clones, some missing. The sample consists of over 150,000 clones, around four fifths of them appearing once. This entry belongs to a study of cytomegalovirus exposure and HLA in healthy donors. Study results and caveats: Prior analysis indicated that the majority of TCR beta V segments exhibited productivity approximately 90% or approximately 30% of the time.

CDR1 and CDR2 from the germline V gene are MNHNY and SVGAGI (reference sequence). The V end was cut by 4 bases, the J end by 0 bases, with 9 bases between. There are 14 residues in the CDR3. The chain uses TRBV6-6 and TRBJ1-1; perhaps TRBD1 as D (6 bases). What was sequenced was PBMCs. The clonotype comes from a woman aged 45 to 65 in good health and CMV-seropositive. CDR3 residues: CASSFDRMNTEAFF. DNA for the CDR3: TGTGCCAGCAGTTTCGACAGGATGAACACTGAAGCTTTCTTT.